The clone carrying this T cell receptor (beta chain) turned up a few times. The antigen is undetermined. There were TCR beta CDR3 regions amplified from RNA transcripts. The HTBI set primed first-round TCR CDR3 RT-PCR. From the multiplex PCR reads, TCRdb called clonotypes with MiXCR, one entry per CDR3 protein. This repertoire shows 610,000 or so distinct CDR3 sequences, under 60% found once; its top ten account for roughly 8.2%. This sample stems from a study of T cells in Graves' hyperthyroidism and ophthalmopathy. Study-wide points: The majority of expanded thyroid clonotypes above 0.001 also appeared in blood.

Hyperthyroidism in the patients, aged 18 to 65, was newly diagnosed and under 2 months in duration. The diagnoses drew upon clinical symptoms, serum thyroxine and TRAb, thyroid ultrasound and orbital computed tomography. Germline CDR1 is SGHTS and CDR2 is YDEGEE. V was pared by 0 bases and J by 4 bases, with 13 bases between. The CDR3 has 15 amino acids. The source material was peripheral blood or thyroid tissue (not recorded which). The rearrangement uses TRBV5-8 and TRBJ1-1; D is ambiguous. This TCR was sampled from a woman aged 18-29 years with Graves' hyperthyroidism. As DNA, the CDR3 is TGTGCCAGCAGCTTGGACGAGGTCTATGGCACTGAAGCTTTCTTT. Its translation is CASSLDEVYGTEAFF.